A single sample is the source of the 28 T cell receptor beta chains below, sequenced in a study of T-cell reconstitution after alpha-beta-depleted transplantation in children. As it was prepared, the TCRbeta library received unique molecular identifiers. TCRdb re-called the PCR reads through MiXCR, storing one row per CDR3 protein. The sample comprises about 70,000 distinct CDR3 sequences, approximately 11% of which are singletons, and under 15% rests with the top ten. The specimen comprised PBMCs, sampled before TCRalphabeta/CD19-depleted stem cell transplant. The origin of the receptors is a boy aged 5 to 17 with acute myeloid leukemia, due to receive a stem cell transplant.

The table lists this clonotype with many counts. The V call is TRBV9, the J call TRBJ2-7; 10 bases are shared with TRBD1. Germline CDR1 and CDR2: SGDLS and YYNGEE. The CDR3 length is 14 residues. V was clipped by 4 bases and J by 3 bases; unmatched bases: 4. DNA for the CDR3: TGTGCCAGCAGCCCCAGGACAGGGGGCTACGAGCAGTACTTC. Its protein product is CASSPRTGGYEQYF.

This clonotype appeared a few times. V gene TRBV3-1 combines with J gene TRBJ1-6; TRBD1 might be the D (5 bases). Germline V gene sequence: CDR1 LGHDT, CDR2 YNNKEL (reference sequence). V lost 4 bases to trimming and J lost 0 bases, with 10 bases between them. The CDR3 spans 16 residues. The CDR3 nucleotides read TGTGCCAGCAGCCTAGGACACAGCTCCTATAATTCACCCCTCCACTTT. Translation: CASSLGHSSYNSPLHF.

The chain recombines TRBV3-1 with TRBJ1-2; unclear D gene. Trimming removed 0 bases at V and 4 bases at J, with 15 bases between. The CDR3 extends over 16 amino acids. Germline loops: CDR1 LGHDT, CDR2 YNNKEL (reference sequence). The CDR3 protein is CASSQDQAGFIYGYTF. In DNA form, the CDR3 reads TGTGCCAGCAGCCAAGATCAGGCGGGGTTCATCTATGGCTACACCTTC.

This clonotype was observed many times. Written as DNA, the CDR3 is TGTGCCAGCAGCTTAAACCAGGGAGCTAGGGCTGAAGCTTTCTTT. It yields the protein CASSLNQGARAEAFF. This chain joins TRBV7-2 and TRBJ1-1, with D possibly matching TRBD1 (5 bases). The CDR3 spans 15 residues. V lost 2 bases and J 6 bases, leaving 16 bases between the germline ends. Per the germline V gene, CDR1 is SGHTA and CDR2 is FQGNSA. Combining the CDR3 with reference TRBV7-2 and TRBJ1-1 gives the whole variable domain GAGVSQSPSNKVTEKGKDVELRCDPISGHTALYWYRQSLGQGLEFLIYFQGNSAPDKSGLPSDRFSAERTGGSVSTLTIQRTQQEDSAVYLCASSLNQGARAEAFFGQGTRLTVV.

This clonotype showed up just a few times. V and J are TRBV15 and TRBJ1-1; D possibly corresponds to TRBD1 (6 bases). V lost 3 bases, J lost 5 bases, and 16 bases lay in between. Germline CDR1 reads LNHNV; CDR2 reads YYDKDF (reference sequence). CDR3 size: 15 residues. The CDR3 loop reads CATSSGDIVFTEAFF. The CDR3 bases are TGTGCCACCAGCAGTGGGGACATAGTTTTTACTGAAGCTTTCTTT.

This clonotype showed up many times. The chain uses TRBV20-1 and TRBJ2-1; D possibly corresponds to TRBD1 (5 bases). From germline, CDR1 is DFQATT and CDR2 SNEGSKA (reference sequence). CDR3 length: 15 residues. Trimming left V 4 bases short and J 0 bases short, with 13 bases between. DNA for the CDR3: TGCAGTGCTACACCCCTACAGGACTCCTACAATGAGCAGTTCTTC. As protein: CSATPLQDSYNEQFF.

This clonotype was seen many times. This chain connects TRBV20-1 to TRBJ1-2; 8 bases fit TRBD1. This CDR3 contains 13 residues. CDR1 and CDR2 from the germline V gene are DFQATT and SNEGSKA (reference sequence). The J segment lost 8 bases and the V segment lost 3 bases, leaving 8 bases of the junction unmatched. The chain's CDR3 is CSASPTGAGGYTF. CDR3 bases: TGCAGTGCTAGCCCGACAGGGGCAGGAGGCTACACCTTC.

This clonotype was counted ten times or more. The V call is TRBV10-3, the J call TRBJ2-1; D call uncertain. The V gene lost 10 bases and the J gene lost 5 bases, with 21 bases spanning the gap. The CDR3 has 15 amino acids. Per germline, CDR1 ENHRY and CDR2 SYGVKD. The CDR3 protein is CATRKDPDNNNEQFF. The CDR3 DNA follows: TGTGCCACCCGTAAGGACCCAGATAACAACAATGAGCAGTTCTTC.

Ten or more counts support this clonotype. V is TRBV12-3 or TRBV12-4 and J is TRBJ2-2; the match to TRBD2 covers 7 bases. V gave up 7 bases and J gave up 2 bases; unmatched junction bases: 7. The CDR3 spans 15 residues. The CDR3 nucleotides read TGTGCCAGCACCCCAAGCGGGATAAACACCGGGGAGCTGTTTTTT. Translated: CASTPSGINTGELFF.

As DNA, the CDR3 is TGCAGTGCCTCCGAATGGGGGCGTGAGACCCAGTACTTC. Protein product: CSASEWGRETQYF. V gene TRBV20-1 combines with J gene TRBJ2-5; D is possibly TRBD1 (6 bases). Germline lookup yields CDR1 DFQATT and CDR2 SNEGSKA (reference sequence). This CDR3 has 13 amino acids. V lost 6 bases to trimming and J lost 5 bases, with 16 bases between them.

V gene TRBV13 combines with J gene TRBJ2-1; 7 bases agree with TRBD2. The germline V gene encodes CDR1 PRHDT and CDR2 FYEKMQ (reference sequence). With 10 bases clipped from V and 4 bases from J, the junction kept 28 bases outside the gene matches. This CDR3 region has 20 residues. DNA of the CDR3: TGTGCCATGAGCTCCAATCTCCTAGCGGATACGATTACGGGGTACAATGAGCAGTTCTTC. It specifies CAMSSNLLADTITGYNEQFF.

This clonotype was recorded many times. V usage is TRBV10-3 and J usage is TRBJ2-1; 8 bases align to TRBD2. The V gene's germline CDR1 is ENHRY and CDR2 SYGVKD. CDR3 length: 17 residues. V lost 7 bases and J lost 6; bases outside the gene matches: 17. This chain's CDR3 is CAITMGPLAGGGNEQFF. The CDR3 DNA follows: TGTGCCATCACTATGGGCCCCCTAGCGGGCGGGGGCAATGAGCAGTTCTTC.

There are many counts of this clonotype. The chain has TRBV20-1 and TRBJ1-1; TRBD1 is a possible D gene (5 bases). CDR1 is DFQATT, CDR2 SNEGSKA, per germline (reference sequence). This CDR3 has 13 amino acids. Trimming took off 0 bases at V and 4 bases at J, with 9 bases between the two ends. As DNA, the CDR3 is TGCAGTGCTAGAGACCGGGGGAGCACTGAAGCTTTCTTT. Encoded protein: CSARDRGSTEAFF.

This clonotype has at least ten counts. The rearrangement links TRBV4-3 to TRBJ2-1; 7 nucleotides align to TRBD2. The CDR3 totals 17 residues. The junction had 9 bases not matched to a gene; V was cut back by 0 bases and J by 4 bases. Germline V gene sequence: CDR1 LGHNA, CDR2 YSLEER. CDR3 bases: TGCGCCAGCAGCCAAGAGGGTTGGGGGGAGGGATACAATGAGCAGTTCTTC. This encodes CASSQEGWGEGYNEQFF.

In this sample, this clonotype turned up many times. The chain is built from TRBV29-1 and TRBJ1-1, with a weak D call TRBD1 (6 bases). There are 14 residues in the CDR3. Trimming removed 7 bases from V and 0 bases from J, with 15 bases in between. From germline, CDR1 is SQVTM and CDR2 ANQGSEA. The CDR3 is CSGGLGGMNTEAFF. The CDR3 bases are TGCAGCGGGGGGCTGGGGGGGATGAACACTGAAGCTTTCTTT. The variable domain in full, completed from reference TRBV29-1 and TRBJ1-1, reads SAVISQKPSRDICQRGTSLTIQCQVDSQVTMMFWYRQQPGQSLTLIATANQGSEATYESGFVIDKFPISRPNLTFSTLTVSNMSPEDSSIYLCSGGLGGMNTEAFFGQGTRLTVV.

This clonotype was seen a handful of times. This sequence joins TRBV5-6 and TRBJ1-2; D remains ambiguous. Trimming cost V 2 bases and J 4 bases, with 15 bases left between them. CDR3 length equals 15 residues. Germline CDR1 is SGHDT and CDR2 is YYEEEE. DNA of the CDR3: TGTGCCAGCAGCTTTTATTTTTCTAACCCCTATGGCTACACCTTC. This gives the protein CASSFYFSNPYGYTF.

The rearrangement links TRBV6-5 to TRBJ1-1, with unresolved D. The CDR3 runs to 13 residues. Germline loops: CDR1 MNHEY, CDR2 SVGAGI. V gave up 5 bases and J gave up 2 bases, with 9 bases separating them. The CDR3 spells CASSNKVNTEAFF. CDR3 DNA sequence: TGTGCCAGCAGTAACAAGGTCAACACTGAAGCTTTCTTT.

This clonotype was picked up many times. V usage is TRBV6-5 and J usage is TRBJ1-1; weak D call: TRBD1 (6 bases). The germline gives CDR1 MNHEY, CDR2 SVGAGI. The CDR3 has 15 residues. The germline V and J ends were trimmed by 6 bases and 2 bases, with 16 bases remaining between them. The CDR3 sequence is CASSTWGARNTEAFF. In DNA, the CDR3 is TGTGCCAGCAGCACCTGGGGGGCGCGAAACACTGAAGCTTTCTTT.

This clonotype has ten or more counts. This chain connects TRBV4-1 to TRBJ1-5; 8 bases agree with TRBD1. The CDR3 runs 14 residues. The V and J ends lost 4 bases and 6 bases, in that order; junction bases with no gene match: 5. Germline assignment: CDR1 MGHRA and CDR2 YSYEKL. CDR3 sequence reads: CASSLQGAPQPQHF. CDR3 nucleotides: TGCGCCAGCAGCCTTCAGGGGGCCCCTCAGCCCCAGCATTTT.

This clonotype was found many times. V gene TRBV4-1 combines with J gene TRBJ1-4, with D possibly matching TRBD1 (5 bases). Per germline, CDR1 MGHRA and CDR2 YSYEKL. There are 14 residues in the CDR3. Trimming stripped 8 bases from V and 10 bases from J, with 20 bases between. CDR3 loop: CASGEGGGLGKLFF. The CDR3 coding sequence is TGCGCCAGCGGGGAAGGTGGGGGGTTAGGAAAACTGTTTTTT.

This clonotype was seen ten or more times. This sequence joins TRBV7-9 and TRBJ1-1; D is perhaps TRBD1 (6 bases). With 2 bases removed from V and 1 base from J, the gap between germline ends came to 11 bases. The CDR3 sequence is 15 residues long. CDR1 and CDR2 (germline): SEHNR, FQNEAQ (reference sequence). The CDR3 coding sequence is TGTGCCAGCAGCTTACCGGGACACCAGAACACTGAAGCTTTCTTT. Encoded protein: CASSLPGHQNTEAFF.

The sample holds many counts of this clonotype. This rearrangement joins TRBV20-1 to TRBJ2-3, with 7 bases that match TRBD1. This CDR3 is built from 13 residues. The germline V gene has CDR1 DFQATT and CDR2 SNEGSKA (reference sequence). The trim removed 5 bases at V and 9 bases at J, leaving 11 bases unmatched. As DNA, the CDR3 is TGCAGTGCTGACGACAGGGTTACCCGCACGCAGTATTTT. Protein sequence: CSADDRVTRTQYF.

This clonotype was found a few times. The chain is built from TRBV7-2 and TRBJ2-1, with 11 bases identical to TRBD2. CDR1 SGHTA and CDR2 FQGNSA come from the germline V gene. This CDR3 has 15 amino acids. V dropped 5 bases and J dropped 7; count of bases not matched to a gene: 7. The CDR3, as DNA: TGTGCCAGCAGCCCTAGCGGGAGGACCTTTAATGAGCAGTTCTTC. Amino acids: CASSPSGRTFNEQFF.

This clonotype was observed at least ten times. This CDR3 is CASTPNRGTEKVRELFF. The CDR3 nucleotides are TGTGCCAGCACCCCCAATCGGGGGACCGAGAAGGTGCGGGAGCTGTTTTTT. The chain uses TRBV28 and TRBJ2-2; D might be TRBD2 (6 bases). CDR1 is MDHEN and CDR2 is SYDVKM in the germline V gene. This CDR3 comprises 17 residues. V dropped 7 bases and J dropped 9 bases, with 27 bases sitting between them. Together with reference TRBV28 and TRBJ2-2, the CDR3 gives the full variable domain: DVKVTQSSRYLVKRTGEKVFLECVQDMDHENMFWYRQDPGLGLRLIYFSYDVKMKEKGDIPEGYSVSREKKERFSLILESASTNQTSMYLCASTPNRGTEKVRELFFGEGSRLTVL.

This clonotype has a handful of counts. V is TRBV2 and J is TRBJ1-6; 11 nucleotides line up with TRBD1. In germline, CDR1 is SNHLY, CDR2 FYNNEI. V shed 2 bases, J shed 10 bases, and the junction held 4 bases outside the gene matches. CDR3 length: 15 residues. The CDR3: CASSERDRGLSPLHF. Here the CDR3 DNA reads TGTGCCAGCAGTGAACGGGACAGGGGGTTGTCACCCCTCCACTTT.

This clonotype was detected ten times or more. The chain joins TRBV24-1 to TRBJ2-7; 8 nucleotides align to TRBD2. The CDR3 runs to 17 residues. The V gene's germline CDR1 is KGHDR and CDR2 SFDVKD. V lost 3 bases to trimming and J lost 3 bases; unmatched junction nucleotides: 12. The CDR3 reads CATSDHPRGVYFYEQYV. The CDR3 DNA follows: TGTGCCACCAGTGATCACCCGCGGGGGGTATATTTCTACGAGCAGTACGTC.

This clonotype was observed at least ten times. The chain joins TRBV10-3 to TRBJ2-5; D remains unclear. Between the trimmed V and J ends, which lost 2 bases and 3 bases, there was a span of 1 base. CDR1 and CDR2 (germline): ENHRY, SYGVKD. This CDR3 has 11 residues. CDR3 residues: CAISEEETQYF. CDR3 nucleotide sequence: TGTGCCATCAGTGAGGAAGAGACCCAGTACTTC.

This clonotype showed up many times. The V call is TRBV27, the J call TRBJ2-1; TRBD2 aligns across 8 bases. Germline loops: CDR1 MNHEY, CDR2 SMNVEV (reference sequence). This CDR3 contains 15 residues. J was trimmed by 2 bases and V by 5 bases; bases with no gene match: 5. Written as DNA, the CDR3 is TGTGCCAGCAGTACTCGAGCGGGAGCCTACAATGAGCAGTTCTTC. Protein: CASSTRAGAYNEQFF.